The rows below give T cell receptor beta chains drawn from one sample of a study of cytomegalovirus exposure and HLA in healthy donors. This table comes from immunoSEQ multiplex PCR, and its TCRdb copy is limited to in-frame clones, with some not included. The table records hundreds of thousands of clones, 70% to 85% of them present only once. The specimen was PBMCs. The receptors were gathered from a woman in her thirties or forties in good health and CMV-seronegative. The CDR3 runs from the conserved cysteine through the conserved F or W. Fields, in order: D gene, clone size, J gene, V gene, CDR3 protein, CDR3 DNA. A D gene is named only where the DNA matches it firmly. Clone sizes are given selectively: once, few, many, or a class where the clone is expanded.

d_call: -
clone_size: -
j_call: TRBJ1-3
v_call: TRBV28
cdr3_aa: CASIESRTFVSGNTIYF
cdr3_nt: TGTGCCAGCATAGAGAGTCGCACCTTTGTCTCTGGAAACACCATATATTTT

d_call: TRBD2
clone_size: few
j_call: TRBJ2-3
v_call: TRBV4-3
cdr3_aa: CASSQAQTSGYTDTQYF
cdr3_nt: TGCGCCAGCAGCCAAGCACAGACTAGCGGGTATACAGATACGCAGTATTTT

d_call: TRBD1
clone_size: -
j_call: TRBJ2-2
v_call: TRBV11-2
cdr3_aa: CASSLIGTGVIGELFF
cdr3_nt: TGTGCCAGCAGCTTGATTGGGACAGGGGTAATCGGGGAGCTGTTTTTT

d_call: -
clone_size: -
j_call: TRBJ1-1
v_call: TRBV19
cdr3_aa: CASSIDGKNTEAFF
cdr3_nt: TGTGCCAGTAGCATTGACGGGAAGAACACTGAAGCTTTCTTT

d_call: TRBD2
clone_size: -
j_call: TRBJ2-5
v_call: TRBV11-2
cdr3_aa: CASRQALAGEETQYF
cdr3_nt: TGTGCCAGCAGGCAGGCACTAGCGGGGGAAGAGACCCAGTACTTC

d_call: TRBD1
clone_size: -
j_call: TRBJ2-2
v_call: TRBV7-9
cdr3_aa: CASSLEFGQGATGELFF
cdr3_nt: TGTGCCAGCAGCTTAGAATTCGGTCAGGGGGCGACCGGGGAGCTGTTTTTT

d_call: -
clone_size: -
j_call: TRBJ1-1
v_call: TRBV4-2
cdr3_aa: CASSQGPGDRNTEAFF
cdr3_nt: TGTGCCAGCAGCCAAGGGCCAGGGGACCGGAACACTGAAGCTTTCTTT

d_call: -
clone_size: -
j_call: TRBJ2-7
v_call: TRBV7-2
cdr3_aa: CASSLFATSSYEQYF
cdr3_nt: TGTGCCAGCAGCTTATTTGCGACTAGCTCCTACGAGCAGTACTTC

d_call: TRBD1
clone_size: -
j_call: TRBJ2-5
v_call: TRBV9
cdr3_aa: CASSVVTGTGKETQYF
cdr3_nt: TGTGCCAGCAGCGTAGTGACGGGGACAGGGAAAGAGACCCAGTACTTC

d_call: -
clone_size: -
j_call: TRBJ2-4
v_call: TRBV7-2
cdr3_aa: CASSWTAKNIQYF
cdr3_nt: TGTGCCAGCAGCTGGACAGCGAAAAACATTCAGTACTTC

d_call: -
clone_size: -
j_call: TRBJ2-5
v_call: TRBV5-4
cdr3_aa: CASSFRETQYF
cdr3_nt: TGTGCCAGCAGCTTTAGAGAGACCCAGTACTTC

d_call: -
clone_size: -
j_call: TRBJ1-4
v_call: TRBV2
cdr3_aa: CASSQIGTRNEKLFF
cdr3_nt: TGTGCCAGCAGCCAAATCGGGACACGAAATGAAAAACTGTTTTTT

d_call: -
clone_size: -
j_call: TRBJ2-7
v_call: TRBV19
cdr3_aa: CASSPAGRTYEQYF
cdr3_nt: TGTGCCAGTAGCCCCGCAGGGAGGACCTACGAGCAGTACTTC

d_call: TRBD1
clone_size: -
j_call: TRBJ2-7
v_call: TRBV19
cdr3_aa: CASSTNRGPSYEQYF
cdr3_nt: TGTGCCAGTAGTACGAACAGGGGGCCCTCCTACGAGCAGTACTTC

d_call: TRBD2
clone_size: -
j_call: TRBJ2-7
v_call: TRBV10-2
cdr3_aa: CASSALASGPYEQYF
cdr3_nt: TGCGCCAGCAGTGCATTGGCTAGCGGACCCTACGAGCAGTACTTC

d_call: -
clone_size: -
j_call: TRBJ1-2
v_call: TRBV4-1
cdr3_aa: CASSQGTESLSSGYTF
cdr3_nt: TGCGCCAGCAGCCAAGGTACCGAGTCCTTATCGAGTGGCTACACCTTC

d_call: -
clone_size: -
j_call: TRBJ2-3
v_call: TRBV5-4
cdr3_aa: CASSWWTETDTQYF
cdr3_nt: TGTGCCAGCAGCTGGTGGACAGAAACAGATACGCAGTATTTT

d_call: -
clone_size: -
j_call: TRBJ1-1
v_call: TRBV14
cdr3_aa: CASSQDQFTEAFF
cdr3_nt: TGTGCCAGCAGCCAAGACCAGTTCACTGAAGCTTTCTTT

d_call: TRBD1
clone_size: -
j_call: TRBJ2-1
v_call: TRBV15
cdr3_aa: CATSRALGQGTYNEQFF
cdr3_nt: TGTGCCACCAGCAGAGCCCTGGGACAGGGGACTTACAATGAGCAGTTCTTC

d_call: TRBD1
clone_size: -
j_call: TRBJ2-5
v_call: TRBV28
cdr3_aa: CASSFGSGGPQETQYF
cdr3_nt: TGTGCCAGCAGTTTTGGTTCAGGGGGACCCCAAGAGACCCAGTACTTC

d_call: -
clone_size: -
j_call: TRBJ1-2
v_call: TRBV27
cdr3_aa: CASSQDSRSYGYTF
cdr3_nt: TGTGCCAGCAGCCAAGATTCGCGTAGCTATGGCTACACCTTC

d_call: -
clone_size: few
j_call: TRBJ2-1
v_call: TRBV5-1
cdr3_aa: CASSLVPYNEQFF
cdr3_nt: TGCGCCAGCAGCTTGGTTCCTTACAATGAGCAGTTCTTC

d_call: -
clone_size: -
j_call: TRBJ1-1
v_call: TRBV7-9
cdr3_aa: CASRRRTEAFF
cdr3_nt: TGTGCCAGCCGCCGGAGGACTGAAGCTTTCTTT

d_call: -
clone_size: -
j_call: TRBJ2-3
v_call: TRBV12-2
cdr3_aa: CASRSGLAGEPSSSTDTQYF
cdr3_nt: TGTGCAAGTCGCTCCGGACTAGCGGGGGAGCCTTCCTCTAGCACAGATACGCAGTATTTT

d_call: -
clone_size: -
j_call: TRBJ2-2
v_call: TRBV30
cdr3_aa: CAWSTQGYTGELFF
cdr3_nt: TGTGCCTGGAGTACACAGGGTTACACCGGGGAGCTGTTTTTT

d_call: -
clone_size: once
j_call: TRBJ2-1
v_call: TRBV5-6
cdr3_aa: CASSLLGRPAEGNEQFF
cdr3_nt: TGTGCCAGCAGCCTGCTGGGGAGGCCGGCCGAGGGCAATGAGCAGTTCTTC

d_call: TRBD1
clone_size: once
j_call: TRBJ1-2
v_call: TRBV2
cdr3_aa: CASSEAPGQEYGYTF
cdr3_nt: TGTGCCAGCAGTGAAGCCCCGGGACAGGAGTATGGCTACACCTTC

d_call: TRBD1
clone_size: -
j_call: TRBJ2-7
v_call: TRBV10-1
cdr3_aa: CASSTGAGEQYF
cdr3_nt: TGCGCCAGCAGTACAGGGGCCGGTGAGCAGTACTTC

d_call: -
clone_size: few
j_call: TRBJ1-3
v_call: TRBV7-2
cdr3_aa: CASSPRGMAFSGNTIYF
cdr3_nt: TGTGCCAGCAGCCCCCGCGGAATGGCGTTCTCTGGAAACACCATATATTTT

d_call: -
clone_size: once
j_call: TRBJ1-1
v_call: TRBV7-8
cdr3_aa: CASSLIVNTEAFF
cdr3_nt: TGTGCCAGCAGCTTAATAGTGAACACTGAAGCTTTCTTT

d_call: -
clone_size: -
j_call: TRBJ1-3
v_call: TRBV9
cdr3_aa: CASSVGPTGNTIYF
cdr3_nt: TGTGCCAGCAGCGTAGGGCCGACTGGAAACACCATATATTTT

d_call: TRBD2
clone_size: -
j_call: TRBJ2-7
v_call: TRBV7-2
cdr3_aa: CASSLVPGGLDEQYF
cdr3_nt: TGTGCCAGCAGCTTAGTACCGGGGGGTTTGGACGAGCAGTACTTC

d_call: -
clone_size: -
j_call: TRBJ2-5
v_call: TRBV5-1
cdr3_aa: CASSLNHLETQYF
cdr3_nt: TGCGCCAGCAGCTTGAATCATTTGGAGACCCAGTACTTC

d_call: TRBD2
clone_size: -
j_call: TRBJ2-2
v_call: TRBV5-1
cdr3_aa: CASSTKLTSGGAGHGELFF
cdr3_nt: TGCGCCAGCAGCACTAAACTGACTAGCGGGGGGGCCGGTCACGGGGAGCTGTTTTTT

d_call: TRBD2
clone_size: -
j_call: TRBJ2-5
v_call: TRBV7-8
cdr3_aa: CASSLEFPAGGSVAQYF
cdr3_nt: TGTGCCAGCAGCTTAGAATTTCCAGCGGGGGGGTCCGTGGCCCAGTACTTC

d_call: -
clone_size: -
j_call: TRBJ2-5
v_call: TRBV28
cdr3_aa: CASSRGGRLRGETQYF
cdr3_nt: TGTGCCAGCAGCCGAGGGGGCAGACTACGGGGGGAGACCCAGTACTTC

d_call: TRBD2
clone_size: -
j_call: TRBJ2-2
v_call: TRBV7-2
cdr3_aa: CASSRASGGSQRGELFF
cdr3_nt: TGTGCCAGCAGCCGAGCTAGCGGGGGGTCCCAGAGGGGGGAGCTGTTTTTT

d_call: -
clone_size: -
j_call: TRBJ2-2
v_call: TRBV9
cdr3_aa: CASSVTGNTGELFF
cdr3_nt: TGTGCCAGCAGCGTTACAGGGAACACCGGGGAGCTGTTTTTT

d_call: TRBD1
clone_size: -
j_call: TRBJ1-1
v_call: TRBV5-1
cdr3_aa: CASSTDYRGMNTEAFF
cdr3_nt: TGCGCCAGCAGCACGGATTACAGGGGCATGAACACTGAAGCTTTCTTT